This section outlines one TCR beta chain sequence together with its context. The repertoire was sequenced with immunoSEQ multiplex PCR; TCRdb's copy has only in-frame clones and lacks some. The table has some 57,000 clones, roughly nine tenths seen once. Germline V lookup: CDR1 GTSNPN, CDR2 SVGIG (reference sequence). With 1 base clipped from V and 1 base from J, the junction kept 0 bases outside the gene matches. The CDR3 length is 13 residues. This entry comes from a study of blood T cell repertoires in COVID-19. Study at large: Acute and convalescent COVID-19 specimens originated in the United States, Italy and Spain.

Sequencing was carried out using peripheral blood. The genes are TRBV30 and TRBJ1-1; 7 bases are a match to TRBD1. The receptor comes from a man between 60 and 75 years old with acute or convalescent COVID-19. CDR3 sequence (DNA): TGTGCCTGGAGTGGGACAGGGAACACTGAAGCTTTCTTT. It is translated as CAWSGTGNTEAFF.